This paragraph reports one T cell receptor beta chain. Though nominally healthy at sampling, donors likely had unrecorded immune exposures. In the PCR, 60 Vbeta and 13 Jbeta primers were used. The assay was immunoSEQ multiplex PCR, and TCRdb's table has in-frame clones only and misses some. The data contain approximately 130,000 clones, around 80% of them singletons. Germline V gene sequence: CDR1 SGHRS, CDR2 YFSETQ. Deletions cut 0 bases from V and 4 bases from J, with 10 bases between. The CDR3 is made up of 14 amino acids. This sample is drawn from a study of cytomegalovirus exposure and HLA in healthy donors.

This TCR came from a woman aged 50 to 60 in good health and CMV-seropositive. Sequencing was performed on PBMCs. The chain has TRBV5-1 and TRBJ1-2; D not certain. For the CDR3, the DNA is TGCGCCAGCAGCTTGGCCGGGTTTGGCTATGGCTACACCTTC. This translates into CASSLAGFGYGYTF.